Detailed here is one T cell receptor beta chain. The data were obtained in a study of T cell responses to AZD1222 COVID-19 vaccine. J lost 2 bases, V lost 6 bases, and 10 bases had no gene match. The germline CDR1 and CDR2 sequences are PRHDT and FYEKMQ (reference sequence). This CDR3 region has 15 residues. Some clones are missing from TCRdb's copy, which holds only in-frame ones; the method was immunoSEQ multiplex PCR. The sample contains under 200,000 clones, around 89% of which appear only once. The source is an adult who received the AZD1222 COVID-19 vaccine. Specimen: peripheral blood, collected 28 days after the second AZD1222 dose. The rearrangement joins TRBV13 to TRBJ2-7; 7 nucleotides agree with TRBD1. CDR3 coding DNA: TGTGCCAGCAGATCCACAGGGGCACCACCCTACGAGCAGTACTTC. Encoded protein: CASRSTGAPPYEQYF.